Below, 2 T cell receptor beta chains from the same sample are listed, as sequenced in a study of cytomegalovirus exposure and HLA in healthy donors. 13 Jbeta primers and 60 Vbeta primers were used for the PCR. Clones were sequenced by immunoSEQ multiplex PCR, and TCRdb holds only the in-frame ones, with some missing. Of about 170,000 clones in the sample, around 83% were seen once. Sequencing was performed on PBMCs. The source is a young man in good health and CMV-seropositive.

This clone was seen a few times. V and J are TRBV7-3 and TRBJ2-3; perhaps TRBD2 as D (5 bases). CDR1 is SGHTA, CDR2 FQGTGA, per germline. Trimming shortened V by 1 base and J by 1 base, and 6 bases separated the two germline ends. This CDR3 has 14 residues. CDR3 sequence: CASSLIGGTDTQYF. In DNA, the CDR3 is TGTGCCAGCAGCTTAATCGGGGGCACAGATACGCAGTATTTT.

The gene calls are TRBV7-9 and TRBJ2-7; possibly TRBD2 for D (7 bases). This CDR3 has 14 amino acids. The V end was cut by 3 bases, the J end by 6 bases, with 15 bases between. The germline CDR1 and CDR2 sequences are SEHNR and FQNEAQ (reference sequence). This CDR3 is CASSFKGGGGEQYF. As DNA, the CDR3 is TGTGCCAGCAGCTTCAAGGGGGGGGGAGGCGAGCAGTACTTC.